Listed here is a single T cell receptor beta chain. Data came from immunoSEQ multiplex PCR; TCRdb stores just in-frame clones and leaves some out. The data hold 50,000 to 70,000 clones, with around 90% observed a single time. These data belong to a study of blood T cell repertoires in COVID-19. In the study overall: Acute and convalescent COVID-19 specimens originated in the United States, Italy and Spain. The cDNA or gDNA used as material had been derived from T cells, B-cell-depleted T cells, or PBMCs.

V shed 0 bases and J shed 8 bases, with 13 bases lying between them. Germline V lookup: CDR1 SQVTM, CDR2 ANQGSEA. The CDR3 has 14 amino acids. Sequencing was carried out using peripheral blood. This TCR derives from a woman older than 75 with active COVID-19. The chain recombines TRBV29-1 with TRBJ2-2, with TRBD2 as a possible D gene (6 bases). As DNA, the CDR3 is TGCAGCGTTGAAGATCGAGGAGGGGCTGGGGAGCTGTTTTTT. This encodes CSVEDRGGAGELFF.